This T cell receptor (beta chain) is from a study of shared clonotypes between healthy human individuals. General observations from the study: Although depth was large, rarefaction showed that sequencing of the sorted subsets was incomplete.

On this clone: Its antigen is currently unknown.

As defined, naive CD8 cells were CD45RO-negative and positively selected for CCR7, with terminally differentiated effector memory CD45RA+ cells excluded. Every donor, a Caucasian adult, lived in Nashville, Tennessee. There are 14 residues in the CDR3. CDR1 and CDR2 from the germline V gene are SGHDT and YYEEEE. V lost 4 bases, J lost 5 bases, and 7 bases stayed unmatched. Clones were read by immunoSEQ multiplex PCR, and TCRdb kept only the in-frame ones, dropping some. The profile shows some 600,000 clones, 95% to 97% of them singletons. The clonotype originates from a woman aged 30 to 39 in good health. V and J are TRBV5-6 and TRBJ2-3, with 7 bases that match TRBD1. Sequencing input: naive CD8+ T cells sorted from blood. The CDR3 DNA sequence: TGTGCCAGCAGCCCCGGACAGGTCGGAGATACGCAGTATTTT. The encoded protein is CASSPGQVGDTQYF.